Sequencing of this T cell receptor (beta chain) was carried out in a study of blood T cells in healthy people across ages. A second PCR of 7 to 11 cycles used a sample-barcoded 5' primer and a J-beta primer mix. TCRdb re-called the 5' RACE reads through MiXCR, storing one row per CDR3 protein. This table has about 720,000 distinct CDR3 sequences, around a fifth appearing once. This clonotype was detected a few times. The CDR3 is made up of 15 amino acids. Trimming removed 3 bases from V and 4 bases from J; junction bases left unmatched: 5. Germline CDR1 and CDR2: MNHEY and SVGAGI. This receptor was taken from a man in his 70s in good health. Input material: blood. The chain carries TRBV6-5 and TRBJ1-2; 10 bases align to TRBD1. The CDR3 is CASSYRDRGGYGYTF. The CDR3, as DNA: TGTGCCAGCAGTTATAGGGACAGGGGAGGCTATGGCTACACCTTC.